This note documents a single T cell receptor (beta chain) sequence. Its antigen is still unknown. No clone much larger than this one lies a single base away; base qualities are absent. The sample originates from a study of blood T cells in healthy people across ages (dated by TCRdb to the mid-2010s). In the study overall: In model experiments, template switching captured about one uniquely barcoded TCR beta cDNA molecule for every two T cells. For two donors (one aged 18 to 29 and one aged 80 or older), the study analyzed two additional independent replicas of 1 million unique cDNA reads from the same blood draw. To avoid experimental bias, donors of different ages were distributed randomly across sequencing lanes. Age-related changes in TCR beta repertoire diversity were measured in the study by deep sequencing normalized with unique cDNA molecular identifiers. The donors were split into four age groups: young (average around 15 years), middle-aged (around 40), aged (over 55) and long-lived (under 85). The investigation overall reported the following: Observed TCR beta diversity per million T cells fell roughly linearly with age, and a significant reduction was already apparent by age approximately 41. Because the CMV infection status of the donors was unknown, age-related changes in expanded clonotypes may potentially have been confounded. The percentage of naive T cells measured by flow cytometry correlated strongly with observed TCR beta diversity. Estimates of total diversity based on one million sequenced T cells were regarded as lower bounds and as underestimates. Compared with the aged group, more naive CD4+ T cells, fewer expanded clones and increased TCR diversity were shown by the long-lived group, suggesting age selection. Because profiling used bulk unsorted PBMCs, naive and antigen-experienced compartments could not be compared conclusively.

Trimming takes 5 bases from V and 2 bases from J, and the germline ends sit 11 bases apart. The CDR3, from cysteine to phenylalanine, totals 13 residues. The CDR3 DNA has 39 bases and is translated from base 1. The germline V gene provides CDR1 SQVTM and CDR2 ANQGSEA. The library came from 5' RACE. Sequencing relied on an Illumina HiSeq 2500. A second PCR of roughly 7 to 11 cycles was performed with a sample-barcoded 5' primer and a J-beta primer mix. Each TCR beta cDNA molecule received a unique molecular identifier from a template-switch 5' adaptor carrying 12 random nucleotides. Each sample yielded at least 2.5 million CDR3-containing paired-end reads. First-strand cDNA synthesis was performed from all RNA using the Mint cDNA synthesis kit, with priming by a TRBC-specific oligonucleotide. Following uracil-DNA glycosylase treatment, all cDNA underwent a first 18-cycle PCR with the universal primers M1SS and BC2_uni_R. The paper's data handling went like this. Normalization of each sample was performed by random selection of 1 million high-quality reads, each carrying a distinct molecular identifier. Instead of being binned into consensus sequences, reads that shared molecular identifiers were thrown out. MiTCR, with a Q25 quality threshold and the strictest error-elimination algorithm, was used for CDR3 identification, clonotype clustering and error correction. A nonparametric unseen species model with Euler transformation was used to estimate lower-bound total TCR beta diversity. TCRdb applied fastp at Q25 and MiXCR to the public reads, then kept only in-frame beta chains. Each CDR3 protein appears once, grouped with its most common genes and DNA. In this record, the V and J calls reflect TCRdb's handling and not the investigators' own analysis. Recorded for this sample are hundreds of thousands of distinct CDR3 sequences; roughly 60% of them occurred a single time. About 20% of the sample is in the top ten clones.

Donors were approximately 42 systemically healthy Caucasian individuals from Russia aged roughly 6 to 90 years. Each donor gave 8.5 to 10 milliliters of peripheral blood, collected into EDTA-treated Vacutainer tubes. Ficoll-Paque density-gradient centrifugation was used to isolate PBMCs, with at least 6 million per sample. Trizol reagent was used to extract total RNA from PBMCs, with at least 6 micrograms per sample. For every donor, flow cytometry on a PBMC aliquot measured the percentage of naive CD45RAhigh/CD27high T cells. Sequencing was carried out using blood. This sequence was found in a man aged 25-45 years in good health. The V and J segments used are TRBV29-1 and TRBJ2-3; the D gene cannot be named for sure. Here is the DNA: TGCAGCGTTAAAACAGACATCACAGATACGCAGTATTTT. Its product reads: CSVKTDITDTQYF.